This TCR beta chain derives from a study of identical twins. Study-wide results and limits: Out-of-frame alpha sequences common to twins exhibited an excess of low generation probability. There were fewer insertions in abundant cord blood beta clonotypes, but memory repertoires showed no such pattern. Twins shared beta out-of-frame sequences in excess, but this excess was weaker.

As for this clonotype: The antigen is not known.

V lost 2 bases and J lost 3; bases outside the gene matches: 1. Germline V gene sequence: CDR1 MGHRA, CDR2 YSYEKL. The CDR3 sequence is 14 residues long. Template switching (which added a universal primer site) was used, and cDNA carried unique molecular identifiers. A single record per CDR3 protein comes from TCRdb applying MiXCR to the 5' RACE reads. The data hold some 320,000 distinct CDR3 sequences, with 12% observed a single time. The same sample was also used in a study of yellow fever vaccine responses in identical twins.

The chain uses TRBV4-1 and TRBJ2-5, with TRBD1 identical over 9 bases. This TCR was recovered from a woman under 30 in good health. Sequencing was performed on CD8+ T cells sorted from blood. The CDR3 DNA sequence: TGCGCCAGCAGCCAACGGACAGGGGAAGAGACCCAGTACTTC. Its translation: CASSQRTGEETQYF.